Sequencing of this T cell receptor (beta chain) was carried out in a study of OX40 agonist ivuxolimab in advanced cancers. Study-level background: Cancers in dose escalation were hepatocellular, melanoma, renal cell and head and neck. Notes on the study in general: Averaged across samples, CD8+ T cells carried more expanded clones than CD4+ did. It was also the case that some nonresponders had low normalized T-cell clonal expansion.

Repertoires were generated with immunoSEQ multiplex PCR, while TCRdb's copy carries only in-frame clones and drops some. The data show several thousand clones, about 90% seen once. As concerns this clone: Its antigen is not known.

Per the germline V gene, CDR1 is MNHGY and CDR2 is SAAAGT. The germline V and J ends were trimmed by 4 bases and 1 base, with 10 bases remaining between them. The CDR3 loop spans 14 amino acids. This TCR was recovered from an adult with an advanced solid tumor such as melanoma, head and neck, liver or kidney cancer. The sample in question was CD4+ or CD8+ T cells sorted from blood, obtained in a trial of the OX40 agonist ivuxolimab. The chain employs TRBV6-8 and TRBJ1-1; D remains unclear. DNA of the CDR3: TGTGCCAGCAGTTCCCCTTCCCCGAACACTGAAGCTTTCTTT. This codes for CASSSPSPNTEAFF.